This is a list of T cell receptor beta chains from one sample in a study of OX40 agonist ivuxolimab in advanced cancers. The data were produced by immunoSEQ multiplex PCR, yet TCRdb's version contains in-frame clones alone and is incomplete. The table includes about 68,000 clones, approximately 80% detected once. Sequenced material: CD4+ or CD8+ T cells sorted from blood, taken in a trial of the OX40 agonist ivuxolimab. These receptors came from an adult with an advanced solid tumor such as melanoma, head and neck, liver or kidney cancer. Both conserved end residues are part of each CDR3. The D gene is left open where the match is weak. Some rows mark clone size as missing; the rest say once, few, many or name a class of expanded clone.

clone_size	v_call	j_call	d_call	cdr3_aa	cdr3_nt
few	TRBV9	TRBJ1-1	.	CASSPSFDTEAFF	TGTGCCAGCAGCCCCTCCTTTGACACTGAAGCTTTCTTT
.	TRBV4-1	TRBJ1-4	TRBD1	CASRPTGPDEKLFF	TGCGCCAGCAGACCGACAGGGCCTGATGAAAAACTGTTTTTT
.	TRBV5-1	TRBJ2-7	.	CASSSPGLPDQYF	TGCGCCAGCAGCTCGCCCGGACTCCCCGATCAGTACTTC
.	TRBV7-2	TRBJ2-7	TRBD2	CASSLQIRLAGGVSYEQYF	TGTGCCAGCAGCCTCCAAATAAGACTAGCGGGAGGGGTCTCCTACGAGCAGTACTTC
.	TRBV18	TRBJ2-3	.	CASSRGQAGATDTQYF	TGTGCCAGCTCACGAGGCCAGGCGGGGGCAACAGATACGCAGTATTTT
.	TRBV14	TRBJ2-1	.	CASSQLRGEPPNEQFF	TGTGCCAGCAGCCAACTCAGGGGGGAGCCCCCCAATGAGCAGTTCTTC
.	TRBV5-5	TRBJ2-3	.	CASSLDTDTQYF	TGTGCCAGCAGCTTGGACACAGATACGCAGTATTTT
.	TRBV5-1	TRBJ2-1	.	CASSLDPGVLNEQFF	TGCGCCAGCAGCTTGGACCCAGGAGTTCTAAATGAGCAGTTCTTC
.	TRBV27	TRBJ2-5	TRBD1	CASSYLPGTGHETQYF	TGTGCCAGCAGTTACCTCCCTGGGACAGGGCACGAGACCCAGTACTTC
.	TRBV4-1	TRBJ2-5	.	CASSQIVGETQYF	TGCGCCAGCAGCCAGATTGTCGGAGAGACCCAGTACTTC
.	TRBV11-2	TRBJ2-3	.	CASSLDRITDTQYF	TGTGCCAGCAGCTTAGACAGAATCACAGATACGCAGTATTTT
.	TRBV30	TRBJ1-2	TRBD1	CAWMEDRVLINYGYTF	TGTGCCTGGATGGAAGACAGGGTTTTAATTAACTATGGCTACACCTTC
.	TRBV7-2	TRBJ2-3	.	CASSLQTDTQYF	TGTGCCAGCAGCTTACAAACAGATACGCAGTATTTT
.	TRBV28	TRBJ2-1	TRBD2	CASSSRTSGSFDEQFF	TGTGCCAGCAGTTCCCGGACTAGCGGGAGTTTCGATGAGCAGTTCTTC
.	TRBV5-1	TRBJ2-7	.	CASSLADSSYEQYF	TGCGCCAGCAGCTTGGCGGACTCGTCCTACGAGCAGTACTTC
.	TRBV12-5	TRBJ2-2	TRBD2	CASGFGTSEGELFF	TGTGCTAGTGGTTTCGGGACTAGTGAAGGGGAGCTGTTTTTT
.	TRBV15	TRBJ1-5	.	CATSRDRGTQNQPQHF	TGTGCCACCAGCAGAGATCGTGGGACTCAAAATCAGCCCCAGCATTTT
.	TRBV25-1	TRBJ1-4	.	CASSEFGGPGVEKLFF	TGTGCCAGCAGTGAATTCGGGGGACCCGGGGTTGAAAAACTGTTTTTT
.	TRBV15	TRBJ2-7	.	CATSRDLGRLSSYEQYF	TGTGCCACCAGCAGAGATCTGGGGCGGTTGAGCTCCTACGAGCAGTACTTC
.	TRBV11-3	TRBJ1-1	.	CASSLDVGTEAFF	TGTGCCAGCAGCTTAGATGTGGGCACTGAAGCTTTCTTT
.	TRBV9	TRBJ2-7	TRBD2	CASSVGPSGRDGEQYF	TGTGCCAGCAGCGTCGGACCTAGCGGGAGGGACGGCGAGCAGTACTTC
.	TRBV28	TRBJ1-6	.	CASKWTANSPLHF	TGTGCCAGCAAGTGGACAGCAAATTCACCCCTCCACTTT
.	TRBV7-9	TRBJ1-3	.	CASSLSQGGNTIYF	TGTGCCAGCAGCTTAAGCCAGGGTGGAAACACCATATATTTT
few	TRBV27	TRBJ1-4	.	CASSFSPGRAEKLFF	TGTGCCAGCAGTTTCTCCCCGGGGAGGGCTGAAAAACTGTTTTTT
.	TRBV7-2	TRBJ2-1	TRBD2	CASSLAIGGSSYNEQFF	TGTGCCAGCAGCTTAGCCATCGGGGGGAGCTCCTACAATGAGCAGTTCTTC
.	TRBV9	TRBJ2-1	.	CASSVLTGRNNEQFF	TGTGCCAGCAGCGTACTAACGGGACGAAACAATGAGCAGTTCTTC
.	TRBV9	TRBJ2-5	TRBD2	CASSVGLAEETQYF	TGTGCCAGCAGCGTAGGTCTAGCGGAAGAGACCCAGTACTTC
.	TRBV28	TRBJ1-5	.	CATRRSNQPQHF	TGTGCCACCCGCCGGTCCAATCAGCCCCAGCATTTT
.	TRBV11-2	TRBJ2-7	.	CASSSDLAYEQYF	TGTGCCAGCAGCTCGGACTTGGCCTACGAGCAGTACTTC
.	TRBV18	TRBJ1-5	TRBD1	CASSRQGSGQPQHF	TGTGCCAGCTCTCGACAGGGTTCAGGTCAGCCCCAGCATTTT
.	TRBV28	TRBJ2-2	TRBD2	CASSFLASGIGTGELFF	TGTGCCAGCAGTTTTCTAGCTAGCGGGATAGGTACCGGGGAGCTGTTTTTT
few	TRBV19	TRBJ1-2	TRBD1	CASSPYGTDYGYTF	TGTGCCAGTAGTCCGTACGGGACAGACTATGGCTACACCTTC
.	TRBV14	TRBJ1-3	.	CASSQFGNTIYF	TGTGCCAGCAGCCAATTCGGAAACACCATATATTTT
.	TRBV2	TRBJ2-1	TRBD1	CASSERAGGTYNEQFF	TGTGCCAGCAGTGAGAGAGCAGGGGGCACCTACAATGAGCAGTTCTTC
.	TRBV27	TRBJ2-7	TRBD2	CASSLVLWTSGSYEQYF	TGTGCCAGCAGTTTAGTACTCTGGACTAGCGGTTCCTACGAGCAGTACTTC
.	TRBV11-3	TRBJ2-2	.	CASSLVGNTGELFF	TGTGCCAGCAGCTTAGTGGGTAACACCGGGGAGCTGTTTTTT
.	TRBV7-2	TRBJ2-1	TRBD2	CASSLTSGRAYPYNEQFF	TGTGCCAGCAGCTTAACTAGCGGGAGGGCCTACCCCTACAATGAGCAGTTCTTC
.	TRBV11-2	TRBJ1-2	.	CASSLNSGGLRDYGYTF	TGTGCCAGCAGCTTAAATTCGGGCGGTCTGCGCGACTATGGCTACACCTTC
.	TRBV7-2	TRBJ2-7	.	CASSLGTGIYEQYF	TGTGCCAGCAGCTTAGGAACAGGGATCTACGAGCAGTACTTC
.	TRBV29-1	TRBJ2-2	.	CSVAGVTGELFF	TGCAGCGTTGCAGGGGTGACCGGGGAGCTGTTTTTT